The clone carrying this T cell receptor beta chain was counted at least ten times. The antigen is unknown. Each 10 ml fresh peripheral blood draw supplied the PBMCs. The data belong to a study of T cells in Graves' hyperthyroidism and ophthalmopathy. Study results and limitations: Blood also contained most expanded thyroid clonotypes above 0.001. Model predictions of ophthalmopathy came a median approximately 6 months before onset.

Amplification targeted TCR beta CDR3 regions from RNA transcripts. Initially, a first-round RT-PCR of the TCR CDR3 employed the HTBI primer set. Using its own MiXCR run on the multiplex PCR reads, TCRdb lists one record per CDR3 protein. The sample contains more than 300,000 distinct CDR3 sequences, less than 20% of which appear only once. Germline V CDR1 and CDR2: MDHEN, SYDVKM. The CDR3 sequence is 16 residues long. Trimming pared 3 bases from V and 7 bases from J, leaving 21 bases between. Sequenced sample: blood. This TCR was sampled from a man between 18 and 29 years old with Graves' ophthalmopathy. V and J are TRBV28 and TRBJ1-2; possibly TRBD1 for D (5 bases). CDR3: CASSFGGPSLWVGYTF. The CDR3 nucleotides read TGTGCCAGCAGTTTTGGGGGACCCAGCCTTTGGGTTGGCTACACCTTC.